This T cell receptor (beta chain) was documented in a study of OX40 agonist ivuxolimab in advanced cancers. On the study more broadly: Those enrolled were roughly 80% male, with a mean age of 60 years and ages from about 20 to 90. Partial responses were recorded for three patients, including one with hepatocellular carcinoma and two with cutaneous melanoma.

Trimming took 0 bases from V and 4 from J, leaving 13 bases between them. CDR3 length: 15 residues. Germline V gives CDR1 SGHNT, CDR2 YYREEE (reference sequence). The data were produced by immunoSEQ multiplex PCR, yet TCRdb's version contains in-frame clones alone and is incomplete. The top ten hold about 0.8% of the sample, which has approximately 50,000 clones, more than 85% seen once. Whole-study results and caveats: The study observed clonal expansion of CD4+ and CD8+ blood T cells by week 6 at 0.1 to 3.0 mg/kg.

A note on this clone: Its cognate antigen is unknown.

The sequencing here drew on CD4+ or CD8+ T cells sorted from blood, taken in a trial of the OX40 agonist ivuxolimab. The source of this sequence is an adult with an advanced solid tumor such as melanoma, head and neck, liver or kidney cancer. The chain carries TRBV5-4 and TRBJ2-5; D is perhaps TRBD2 (5 bases). CDR3 bases: TGTGCCAGCAGCTTGGGGGTCGGGATCGGAGAGACCCAGTACTTC. Protein product: CASSLGVGIGETQYF.